The 26 T cell receptor beta chains in this list originate from one sample, sequenced in a study of blood T cell repertoires in COVID-19. Using immunoSEQ multiplex PCR, the repertoire was profiled, and TCRdb retains in-frame clones only, with some absent. The table shows 150,000 to 200,000 clones, with roughly 80% occurring only once. Input material: PBMCs or T cells enriched from blood (not recorded which). All receptors derive from a woman aged 50 to 60 who had recovered from COVID-19.

The chain links TRBV28 to TRBJ1-2, with D possibly being TRBD1 (6 bases). Germline V lookup: CDR1 MDHEN, CDR2 SYDVKM. Trimming left V 7 bases short and J 0 bases short, with 15 bases between. The CDR3 sequence is 15 residues long. This CDR3 is CASNERGGPNYGYTF. CDR3 DNA sequence: TGTGCCAGCAACGAAAGGGGGGGGCCTAACTATGGCTACACCTTC.

The chain links TRBV11-2 to TRBJ2-1, with 11 bases fitting TRBD2. The CDR3 has 14 amino acids. The ends lost 2 bases at V and 8 bases at J; junction bases unmatched: 2. Germline CDR1 reads SGHAT; CDR2 reads FQNNGV. The CDR3 nucleotides are TGTGCCAGCAGCTTAACTAGCGGGAGCGATGAGCAGTTCTTC. This translates into CASSLTSGSDEQFF.

The V call is TRBV5-1, the J call TRBJ2-4; possibly TRBD2 for D (5 bases). V lost 5 bases, J lost 0 bases, and 9 bases lay in between. This CDR3 is built from 14 residues. Germline V CDR1 and CDR2: SGHRS, YFSETQ. CDR3 sequence (DNA): TGCGCCAGCAGGGAGGATCTAGCCAAAAACATTCAGTACTTC. Translating gives CASREDLAKNIQYF.

The V and J genes are TRBV24-1 and TRBJ1-2, with D maybe TRBD1 (6 bases). Germline V gene sequence: CDR1 KGHDR, CDR2 SFDVKD. The CDR3 covers 12 residues. The V end was cut by 7 bases, the J end by 8 bases, with 13 bases between. The CDR3, as DNA: TGTGCCACCAGAAACAACAGGGAGGGCTACACCTTC. It translates to CATRNNREGYTF.

This chain links TRBV5-1 with TRBJ2-1; possibly TRBD1 for D (6 bases). CDR3 length: 14 residues. Trimming took 6 bases from V and 7 from J, leaving 17 bases between them. Germline-derived CDR1 and CDR2 are SGHRS and YFSETQ. Here the CDR3 DNA reads TGCGCCAGCACCCAGGGGCTAGAAGTTAATGAGCAGTTCTTC. It specifies CASTQGLEVNEQFF.

The V gene is TRBV19, the J gene TRBJ2-1; D might be TRBD1 (6 bases). The CDR3 contains 14 residues. Trimming shortened V by 7 bases and J by 3 bases, and 13 bases separated the two germline ends. Germline V gene lookup returns CDR1 LNHDA and CDR2 SQIVND (reference sequence). In DNA form, the CDR3 reads TGTGCCAGTACGAACAGGGTTCACTACAATGAGCAGTTCTTC. Protein sequence: CASTNRVHYNEQFF.

This clone was seen more than once but under ten times. The chain uses TRBV4-2 and TRBJ2-3, with a possible D match to TRBD2 (5 bases). From germline, CDR1 is LGHNA and CDR2 YNFKEQ. Between the trimmed V and J ends, which lost 1 base and 3 bases, there was a span of 14 bases. The CDR3 totals 16 residues. The CDR3, as DNA: TGTGCCAGCAGCCAAGGTTCAACGGAGGTTACAGATACGCAGTATTTT. Protein: CASSQGSTEVTDTQYF.

V usage is TRBV5-5 and J usage is TRBJ2-3; D is unclear. Germline CDR1 reads SGHKS; CDR2 reads YYEKEE (reference sequence). The CDR3 covers 14 residues. V lost 3 bases, J lost 4 bases, and 12 bases lay in between. CDR3 loop: CASSSPSRADTQYF. Written as DNA, the CDR3 is TGTGCCAGCAGCTCGCCGAGTCGAGCAGATACGCAGTATTTT.

This clone turned up a few times. V usage is TRBV19 and J usage is TRBJ2-1, with 11 bases that match TRBD2. CDR1 is LNHDA and CDR2 is SQIVND in the germline V gene (reference sequence). V shed 9 bases, J shed 7 bases, and the junction held 2 bases outside the gene matches. The length of the CDR3 is 12 residues. CDR3 sequence: CASGTSGNEQFF. CDR3 DNA: TGTGCCAGCGGGACTAGCGGAAATGAGCAGTTCTTC.

The rearrangement uses TRBV28 and TRBJ2-3, with a possible D match to TRBD2 (5 bases). The CDR3 runs to 14 residues. Germline-derived CDR1 and CDR2 are MDHEN and SYDVKM. Trimming cost V 7 bases and J 6 bases, with 17 bases left between them. CDR3 amino acids: CASTRRWRPDTQYF. The DNA of the CDR3 is TGTGCCAGCACCCGACGCTGGAGGCCCGATACGCAGTATTTT.

V and J are TRBV7-8 and TRBJ2-7; 8 bases fit TRBD2. With 0 bases clipped from V and 4 bases from J, the junction kept 8 bases outside the gene matches. The CDR3 runs to 16 residues. Germline loops: CDR1 SGHVS, CDR2 FQNEAQ. CDR3 bases: TGTGCCAGCAGCTTAGCGAGAAGCGGGAGTGTGTACGAGCAGTACTTC. This gives the protein CASSLARSGSVYEQYF.

This clone appeared a few times. The chain carries TRBV10-3 and TRBJ2-2; 11 bases match TRBD1. The CDR3 covers 21 residues. Germline CDR1 is ENHRY and CDR2 is SYGVKD. The V gene end was trimmed by 4 bases and the J gene end by 2 bases; junction bases not matched to a gene: 18. The CDR3 region is CAISAYSGQGAYGTNTGELFF. CDR3 DNA sequence: TGTGCCATCAGTGCATATTCTGGACAGGGGGCCTACGGAACTAACACCGGGGAGCTGTTTTTT.

V and J are TRBV7-2 and TRBJ2-1; 7 bases line up with TRBD2. Germline CDR1 SGHTA, CDR2 FQGNSA. V trimming: 5 bases; J trimming: 0 bases; junction bases outside the gene matches: 7. There are 16 residues in the CDR3. The CDR3 DNA is TGTGCCAGCAGCACCCGGGGCGGGAGCTCCTACAATGAGCAGTTCTTC. Translation: CASSTRGGSSYNEQFF.

The chain uses TRBV28 and TRBJ1-2, with a tentative D call TRBD1 (6 bases). Trimming took off 2 bases at V and 2 bases at J, with 18 bases between the two ends. The CDR3 sequence is 17 residues long. From germline, CDR1 is MDHEN and CDR2 SYDVKM. In nucleotides, the CDR3 is TGTGCCAGCAGTTTACCTTTAGGGGCAGGGGCCAACTATGGCTACACCTTC. Protein sequence: CASSLPLGAGANYGYTF.

V is TRBV5-4 and J is TRBJ1-2; 11 nucleotides match TRBD1. In germline, CDR1 is SGHNT, CDR2 YYREEE (reference sequence). V gave up 3 bases and J gave up 4 bases; unmatched junction bases: 2. This CDR3 spans 14 amino acids. As DNA, the CDR3 is TGTGCCAGCAGCTCGGACAGGGGGCTCTATGGCTACACCTTC. As protein: CASSSDRGLYGYTF.

J is TRBJ1-5 and V is TRBV28; D may be TRBD1 (5 bases). The CDR3 is 15 amino acids. The V and J ends lost 7 bases and 0 bases respectively, with 13 bases between them. The germline V gene encodes CDR1 MDHEN and CDR2 SYDVKM. The CDR3, as DNA: TGTGCCAGCACCTATACAGGTAATAGCAATCAGCCCCAGCATTTT. Residues: CASTYTGNSNQPQHF.

The chain has TRBV30 and TRBJ2-7; 7 bases are shared with TRBD1. J lost 3 bases, V lost 3 bases, and 17 bases had no gene match. CDR1 GTSNPN and CDR2 SVGIG come from the germline V gene (reference sequence). The CDR3 runs to 17 residues. DNA for the CDR3: TGTGCCTGGAGGGCACTGGTCGGACAGGTCGGAGGCTACGAGCAGTACTTC. It encodes CAWRALVGQVGGYEQYF.

This chain connects TRBV4-1 to TRBJ2-2; 9 bases are shared with TRBD1. The CDR3 totals 16 residues. With V trimmed by 2 bases and J by 5 bases, 6 bases remained unmatched. Per the germline V gene, CDR1 is MGHRA and CDR2 is YSYEKL. In DNA, the CDR3 is TGCGCCAGCAGCCAACCCGGGACAGGGCGGACCGGGGAGCTGTTTTTT. Its translation is CASSQPGTGRTGELFF.

The V and J genes are TRBV28 and TRBJ1-5; 10 nucleotides match TRBD1. Germline loops: CDR1 MDHEN, CDR2 SYDVKM. V gave up 5 bases and J gave up 4 bases; unmatched junction bases: 11. The CDR3 extends over 17 amino acids. This CDR3 is CASSPPLGTGENQPQHF. The CDR3 DNA follows: TGTGCCAGCAGTCCACCCCTCGGGACAGGGGAAAATCAGCCCCAGCATTTT.

The chain is built from TRBV7-2 and TRBJ1-5, with 8 bases that match TRBD1. Per germline, CDR1 SGHTA and CDR2 FQGNSA. Unmatched junction bases numbered 5, after V lost 5 bases and J lost 2 bases. The CDR3 spans 15 residues. CDR3 in amino acids: CASSRETGGNQPQHF. The CDR3 DNA is TGTGCCAGCAGCCGGGAGACAGGGGGCAATCAGCCCCAGCATTTT. The full variable domain, in which reference TRBV7-2 and TRBJ1-5 provide the parts outside the CDR3, is GAGVSQSPSNKVTEKGKDVELRCDPISGHTALYWYRQSLGQGLEFLIYFQGNSAPDKSGLPSDRFSAERTGGSVSTLTIQRTQQEDSAVYLCASSRETGGNQPQHFGDGTRLSIL.

Of note for this clone: Different DNA sequences within this sample yield the same CDR3. The V gene is TRBV7-8, the J gene TRBJ1-1; perhaps TRBD1 as D (5 bases). The CDR3 is made up of 13 amino acids. The germline V gene encodes CDR1 SGHVS and CDR2 FQNEAQ. Trimming shortened V by 4 bases and J by 0 bases, and 6 bases separated the two germline ends. The CDR3 nucleotides read TGTGCCAGCAGCTCGGACATGAACACTGAAGCTTTCTTT. Translation gives CASSSDMNTEAFF. Full variable domain (missing parts from reference TRBV7-8 and TRBJ1-1): GAGVSQSPRYKVAKRGQDVALRCDPISGHVSLFWYQQALGQGPEFLTYFQNEAQLDKSGLPSDRFFAERPEGSVSTLKIQRTQQEDSAVYLCASSSDMNTEAFFGQGTRLTVV.

The J gene is TRBJ1-2, the V gene TRBV30, with D possibly being TRBD1 (6 bases). CDR1 GTSNPN and CDR2 SVGIG come from the germline V gene (reference sequence). CDR3 length equals 14 residues. V lost 5 bases and J 3 bases, leaving 16 bases between the germline ends. CDR3 protein: CAWAWGGADYGYTF. The CDR3 DNA sequence: TGTGCCTGGGCCTGGGGGGGCGCGGACTATGGCTACACCTTC.

This chain joins TRBV4-1 and TRBJ2-5; 13 nucleotides match TRBD2. The CDR3 has 19 amino acids. CDR1 and CDR2 (germline): MGHRA, YSYEKL. V shed 1 base, J shed 3 bases, and the junction held 11 bases outside the gene matches. The CDR3 reads CASSQVGLAGWRVEETQYF. DNA of the CDR3: TGCGCCAGCAGCCAAGTGGGACTAGCGGGATGGAGGGTGGAAGAGACCCAGTACTTC.

The rearrangement joins TRBV7-9 to TRBJ2-3, with 7 bases matching TRBD2. CDR1 SEHNR and CDR2 FQNEAQ come from the germline V gene (reference sequence). The V gene end was trimmed by 5 bases and the J gene end by 6 bases; junction bases not matched to a gene: 8. The CDR3 is made up of 14 amino acids. CDR3 nucleotides: TGTGCCAGCAGCCTAGGGACTAACAAGGATACGCAGTATTTT. It encodes CASSLGTNKDTQYF.

The rearrangement links TRBV7-9 to TRBJ2-5; unclear D gene. In germline, CDR1 is SEHNR, CDR2 FQNEAQ (reference sequence). The V and J ends lost 1 base and 5 bases respectively, with 11 bases between them. The CDR3 is 14 amino acids. The DNA of the CDR3 is TGTGCCAGCAGCTTAGGAAGCGAGTTGGAGACCCAGTACTTC. This codes for CASSLGSELETQYF.

The V call is TRBV11-1, the J call TRBJ2-7, with D unclear. The V and J ends lost 3 bases and 0 bases respectively, with 3 bases between them. CDR3 length equals 12 residues. Germline V lookup: CDR1 SGHAT, CDR2 FQDESV (reference sequence). For the CDR3, the DNA is TGTGCCAGCAGCTTCAGCTCCTACGAGCAGTACTTC. It codes for CASSFSSYEQYF.